This T cell receptor (beta chain) was profiled in a study of T cell repertoires in cytomegalovirus infection. Across the study: Recently identified HLA-C-restricted CMV epitopes and well-studied HLA-B-restricted CMV epitopes were used by the study. Public TCR beta signatures were indicative of both CMV infection and a matching HLA type.

TCRdb re-called the reads through MiXCR, storing one row per CDR3 protein. The top ten clones hold about 81% of a sample with over 100,000 distinct CDR3 sequences, roughly 30% of them seen once. In this sample, this clonotype turned up many times. Its antigen remains unknown. Germline CDR1 is SEHNR and CDR2 is FQNEAQ (reference sequence). The V gene lost 7 bases and the J gene lost 2 bases, with 20 bases spanning the gap. This CDR3 is built from 16 residues. The sequencing here drew on CD8+ T cells from cultured PBMCs, taken from culture after CMV antigen stimulation. The source of this sequence is a human donor in good health (CMV status not recorded). Some clones in this sample may be carry-over from other donors' samples. The V call is TRBV7-9, the J call TRBJ2-5, with a tentative D call TRBD1 (5 bases). CDR3 residues: CASTLLGSDIQETQYF. CDR3 DNA sequence: TGTGCCAGCACTCTCCTGGGGTCGGACATTCAAGAGACCCAGTACTTC.